This is a list of T cell receptor beta chains from one sample in a study of tumor and adjacent non-tumor tissue in lung cancer. TCRdb redid the calling of the multiplex PCR reads with MiXCR, one entry per CDR3 protein. Among about 76,000 distinct CDR3 sequences listed, 70% to 90% were seen once. The sequencing input was distant non-tumor lung tissue. The receptors derive from a man between 60 and 70 years old with non-small cell lung cancer. Both conserved end residues are part of each CDR3. The D gene is left open where the match is weak. Size values are once, few and many counts, or a class for expanded clones, and some rows have none.

>.|TRBV6-1|TRBJ1-1|TRBD1
CASSGDRANTEAFF
TGTGCCAGCAGTGGAGACAGGGCCAACACTGAAGCTTTCTTT
>.|TRBV5-1|TRBJ2-5|TRBD2
CASSFYSSGGETQYF
TGCGCCAGCAGCTTCTACTCAAGCGGGGGAGAGACCCAGTACTTC
>.|TRBV11-2|TRBJ2-7|.
CAGSQDRSPLYELYF
TGTGCCGGCAGCCAAGACAGGTCCCCCCTCTACGAGCTGTACTTC
>.|TRBV12-3/TRBV12-4|TRBJ2-3|.
CVSTPVSTDMQYF
TGTGTCAGCACTCCCGTTAGCACAGATATGCAGTATTTT
>.|TRBV20-1|TRBJ1-5|TRBD1
CSAEGGQTDQLQHF
TGCAGTGCTGAAGGGGGACAGACCGATCAGCTCCAGCATTTT
>.|TRBV20-1|TRBJ1-4|TRBD1
CSAMYDRGDEKLFF
TGCAGTGCCATGTACGACAGGGGTGATGAAAAACTGTTTTTT
>few|TRBV12-3/TRBV12-4|TRBJ2-3|TRBD2
CTSSRGSGGVTGPYF
TGTACCAGCAGTCGGGGGAGCGGGGGAGTCACGGGGCCGTACTTT
>.|TRBV7-3|TRBJ2-7|TRBD1
CASSLYPSPGQYYEQYF
TGTGCCAGCAGCCTCTACCCCTCTCCGGGACAGTACTACGAGCAGTACTTC
>.|TRBV5-4|TRBJ2-3|TRBD2
CASGSGGYSNMQYF
TGTGCCAGCGGAAGCGGGGGGTACTCAAATATGCAGTATTTT
>few|TRBV11-2|TRBJ2-3|TRBD2
CANIDSGTRGVRGTDTQYF
TGTGCCAACATCGACAGCGGGACTAGGGGCGTTAGGGGCACAGATACGCAGTATTTT
>.|TRBV5-6|TRBJ1-5|.
CASGFGTTVSNQPQHF
TGTGCCAGCGGCTTCGGGACTACCGTTAGTAATCAGCCCCAGCATTTT
>once|TRBV11-2|TRBJ2-1|.
CANSLQRYNEQFF
TGTGCCAACAGCTTACAGCGCTATAATGAGCAGTTCTTC
>.|TRBV6-2/TRBV6-3|TRBJ2-2|.
CASWLSENAGELFF
TGTGCCAGCTGGCTTAGCGAGAACGCCGGGGAGCTCTTTTTT
>.|TRBV4-3|TRBJ2-4|TRBD2
CASSLDPPIAGVSKNIQYF
TGCGCCAGCAGCCTAGACCCACCGATAGCGGGAGTCTCCAAAAACATTCAGTACTTC
>.|TRBV11-2|TRBJ1-2|.
CASNLDGRGNYGNTF
TGTGCCAGCAATCTCGATGGAAGGGGTAACTATGGCAACACCTTC
>.|TRBV6-2/TRBV6-3|TRBJ2-1|.
CARRPRGSSYYEQFF
TGTGCCAGGAGACCGAGGGGTAGCTCATACTATGAGCAGTTTTTC
>.|TRBV4-1|TRBJ2-5|TRBD2
CASYQETSGSWEETQYF
TGCGCCAGCTACCAAGAAACTAGCGGGAGTTGGGAAGAGACCCAGTACTTC
>.|TRBV12-3/TRBV12-4|TRBJ1-2|.
CGSCLRMAGYGYTF
TGTGGCAGCTGTTTAAGGATGGCCGGCTATGGCTACACCTTC
>.|TRBV25-1|TRBJ2-1|.
CASSQREGGSYKEQFF
TGTGCCAGCAGTCAGAGGGAGGGGGGCTCCTACAAGGAGCAGTTCTTC
>many|TRBV6-5|TRBJ2-2|.
CASSYLKGSGELFF
TGTGCCAGCAGTTACCTGAAGGGTTCCGGGGAGCTGTTTTTT
>.|TRBV29-1|TRBJ2-4|.
CSVEQSEGGRGVKNIQYF
TGCAGCGTTGAACAGTCGGAGGGGGGCAGGGGGGTCAAAAACATTCAGTACTTC
>.|TRBV30|TRBJ2-3|TRBD2
CAFDGGRADMRYF
TGTGCCTTCGATGGGGGGAGGGCAGATATGCGGTATTTT
>.|TRBV4-2|TRBJ2-3|.
CASSQGAVVTNTQYF
TGTGCCAGCAGTCAAGGTGCCGTTGTCACAAATACGCAGTATTTT
>.|TRBV5-6|TRBJ2-7|TRBD1
CASNLVPGGGNKQYF
TGTGCCAGCAACTTGGTACCAGGGGGCGGGAACAAGCAGTACTTC
>once|TRBV11-2|TRBJ2-2|TRBD2
CASSIVSGGTNTGELFF
TGTGCCAGCAGCATAGTTAGCGGGGGGACGAACACCGGGGAGCTGTTTTTT
>.|TRBV20-1|TRBJ2-2|.
CSARTSGGGSNTGELFF
TGCAGTGCAAGAACTTCGGGTGGGGGGAGTAACACCGGGGAGCTGTTTTTT
>.|TRBV20-1|TRBJ1-2|.
CSAREGARAFYGYTF
TGCAGTGCTAGAGAGGGGGCTAGGGCCTTCTATGGTTACACCTTC
>.|TRBV7-8|TRBJ1-4|.
CASSLSPPGLRNAANEKLFF
TGTGCCAGCAGCCTTTCCCCTCCGGGACTGCGAAACGCAGCTAATGAAAAACTGTTTTTT
>many|TRBV6-1|TRBJ2-7|.
CASISYSTSSYEQYF
TGTGCCAGCATCTCTTATAGCACCAGCTCCTACGAGCAGTACTTC
>.|TRBV11-2|TRBJ2-5|.
CVSSSAGEETQYF
TGTGTCAGTAGTTCTGCAGGGGAAGAGACCCAGTACTTC
>.|TRBV20-1|TRBJ2-2|.
CNARAGTLWGGELSF
TGCAATGCTAGAGCAGGGACCCTTTGGGGTGGGGAGCTGTCTTTT
>.|TRBV11-1|TRBJ2-2|TRBD2
CASRTSGGANTGELFF
TGTGCCAGCCGGACTAGCGGGGGGGCTAACACCGGGGAGCTGTTTTTT
>.|TRBV5-4|TRBJ1-2|TRBD1
CTSIPGGQGANGYTF
TGTACCAGCATCCCTGGAGGACAGGGGGCGAATGGCTACACATTC
>once|TRBV11-2|TRBJ2-7|.
CASSPLPGAAGTYEQYF
TGTGCCAGCAGCCCCCTACCCGGAGCAGCTGGTACATACGAGCAGTACTTC
>.|TRBV4-2|TRBJ2-7|TRBD1
CTSSQVGRTGNYEEYF
TGTACCAGCAGCCAAGTTGGGAGGACAGGGAACTACGAGGAGTACTTC
>.|TRBV29-1|TRBJ1-2|TRBD1
CSVGQEANYGYTF
TGCAGCGTGGGACAGGAAGCTAACTATGGCTACACCTTC
>.|TRBV11-3|TRBJ1-2|TRBD1
CASSPDREYGCTF
TGTGCCAGCAGCCCAGACAGGGAATATGGCTGCACATTC
>.|TRBV5-5|TRBJ2-3|.
CASSHTGIMADTQYF
TGTGCCAGCAGCCACACGGGGATAATGGCAGATACGCAGTATTTT
>.|TRBV11-2|TRBJ1-1|.
CAISLDQGTEAFF
TGTGCCATCAGCTTAGATCAGGGGACCGAAGCTTTCTTT
>.|TRBV2|TRBJ1-2|TRBD1
CARSEDRGGAVGYTF
TGTGCCAGAAGTGAAGATAGAGGGGGCGCAGTTGGCTACACCTTC
>.|TRBV6-2/TRBV6-3|TRBJ2-5|.
CASSYMVGGAEEETQYF
TGTGCCAGCAGTTACATGGTAGGGGGAGCAGAGGAAGAGACCCAGTACTTC
>.|TRBV4-1|TRBJ1-2|.
CASSQGQGHNYDYTF
TGCGCCAGCAGCCAAGGCCAGGGACATAACTATGACTACACCTTC
>few|TRBV20-1|TRBJ1-4|.
CSVKGANEKLFF
TGCAGTGTTAAAGGTGCTAATGAAAAACTGTTTTTT
>many|TRBV20-1|TRBJ2-7|TRBD1
CSARPKGQGFSSEQYF
TGCAGTGCTAGACCGAAAGGACAGGGTTTTTCCTCCGAGCAGTACTTC
>.|TRBV20-1|TRBJ2-1|TRBD2
CSASPTSGRVYNEQSF
TGCAGTGCTAGCCCTACTAGCGGGAGGGTATACAATGAGCAATCCTTC
>many|TRBV6-5|TRBJ2-7|.
CASSPKSPLGPAWSYEQYF
TGTGCCAGCAGCCCGAAATCCCCACTTGGTCCAGCGTGGTCCTACGAGCAGTACTTC
>.|TRBV11-2|TRBJ2-3|TRBD2
CASSSASGGRDMQYF
TGTGCCAGCAGTTCCGCTAGCGGGGGACGAGATATGCAGTATTTT
>.|TRBV11-3|TRBJ2-1|TRBD2
CASSLGGTSIYNEQFF
TGTGCCAGCAGCTTAGGGGGGACTAGCATATACAATGAGCAGTTCTTC
>many|TRBV10-2|TRBJ2-7|TRBD1
CASTAGGSYEQYF
TGCGCCAGCACGGCAGGGGGCTCCTACGAGCAGTACTTC
>.|TRBV11-3|TRBJ1-2|.
CASSKGSRGHGYTF
TGTGCCAGCAGCAAAGGCAGCCGGGGGCATGGCTACACCTTC
>.|TRBV4-3|TRBJ1-2|TRBD1
CAISRGQETNYGFTF
TGCGCCATCAGCCGGGGACAGGAGACTAACTATGGCTTCACCTTC
>.|TRBV12-3/TRBV12-4|TRBJ1-5|.
CVNSLLRDQPQHF
TGTGTCAATAGTTTATTGAGGGACCAGCCCCAGCATTTT
>.|TRBV29-1|TRBJ2-5|.
CSVEDLEWAGQEIQYF
TGCAGCGTTGAAGATCTTGAATGGGCTGGACAAGAGATCCAGTATTTC
>.|TRBV6-5|TRBJ1-2|.
CASCSPGRRGTNHGYTF
TGTGCCAGCTGTTCACCTGGACGGAGAGGGACTAACCATGGCTACACCTTC
>.|TRBV20-1|TRBJ2-7|.
CSVRGPGVEHYF
TGCAGTGTTCGGGGGCCTGGGGTCGAGCATTACTTC
>.|TRBV11-3|TRBJ2-7|.
CVSGYRTGLTYEQYF
TGTGTCAGCGGCTATCGAACTGGATTAACCTACGAGCAGTACTTC
>.|TRBV6-5|TRBJ1-5|TRBD1
CASNYSGQGTQPQHF
TGTGCCAGTAATTACAGTGGACAGGGTACTCAGCCCCAGCATTTT
>.|TRBV6-5|TRBJ2-3|.
CDISADTDTQYF
TGTGACATCAGCGCAGACACAGATACGCAGTATTTT
>.|TRBV12-3/TRBV12-4|TRBJ2-7|TRBD2
CTRSNAQLAGGREQYF
TGTACCAGATCAAACGCCCAACTAGCGGGAGGGCGAGAGCAGTACTTC
>once|TRBV6-1|TRBJ2-2|TRBD2
CTSSAGTSTITGELFF
TGTACCAGCAGCGCCGGGACTAGCACTATCACCGGGGAGCTGTTTTTT